This T cell receptor beta chain was sequenced for a study of T cell responses to AZD1222 COVID-19 vaccine. Germline V gives CDR1 SGHTA, CDR2 FQGNSA. With 4 bases clipped from V and 1 base from J, the junction kept 12 bases outside the gene matches. This CDR3 is 18 amino acids long. Assay used: immunoSEQ multiplex PCR; TCRdb lists only in-frame clones, some missing. This sample has approximately 180,000 clones, with around nine tenths found just once. The rearrangement joins TRBV7-2 to TRBJ2-2; 7 bases are a match to TRBD2. The sequencing used peripheral blood, collected on day 0 of AZD1222 vaccination. The clonotype comes from an adult in good health. The CDR3 here is CASSSGVGGFGNTGELFF. Written as DNA, the CDR3 is TGTGCCAGCAGCTCTGGTGTCGGGGGGTTCGGGAACACCGGGGAGCTGTTTTTT.